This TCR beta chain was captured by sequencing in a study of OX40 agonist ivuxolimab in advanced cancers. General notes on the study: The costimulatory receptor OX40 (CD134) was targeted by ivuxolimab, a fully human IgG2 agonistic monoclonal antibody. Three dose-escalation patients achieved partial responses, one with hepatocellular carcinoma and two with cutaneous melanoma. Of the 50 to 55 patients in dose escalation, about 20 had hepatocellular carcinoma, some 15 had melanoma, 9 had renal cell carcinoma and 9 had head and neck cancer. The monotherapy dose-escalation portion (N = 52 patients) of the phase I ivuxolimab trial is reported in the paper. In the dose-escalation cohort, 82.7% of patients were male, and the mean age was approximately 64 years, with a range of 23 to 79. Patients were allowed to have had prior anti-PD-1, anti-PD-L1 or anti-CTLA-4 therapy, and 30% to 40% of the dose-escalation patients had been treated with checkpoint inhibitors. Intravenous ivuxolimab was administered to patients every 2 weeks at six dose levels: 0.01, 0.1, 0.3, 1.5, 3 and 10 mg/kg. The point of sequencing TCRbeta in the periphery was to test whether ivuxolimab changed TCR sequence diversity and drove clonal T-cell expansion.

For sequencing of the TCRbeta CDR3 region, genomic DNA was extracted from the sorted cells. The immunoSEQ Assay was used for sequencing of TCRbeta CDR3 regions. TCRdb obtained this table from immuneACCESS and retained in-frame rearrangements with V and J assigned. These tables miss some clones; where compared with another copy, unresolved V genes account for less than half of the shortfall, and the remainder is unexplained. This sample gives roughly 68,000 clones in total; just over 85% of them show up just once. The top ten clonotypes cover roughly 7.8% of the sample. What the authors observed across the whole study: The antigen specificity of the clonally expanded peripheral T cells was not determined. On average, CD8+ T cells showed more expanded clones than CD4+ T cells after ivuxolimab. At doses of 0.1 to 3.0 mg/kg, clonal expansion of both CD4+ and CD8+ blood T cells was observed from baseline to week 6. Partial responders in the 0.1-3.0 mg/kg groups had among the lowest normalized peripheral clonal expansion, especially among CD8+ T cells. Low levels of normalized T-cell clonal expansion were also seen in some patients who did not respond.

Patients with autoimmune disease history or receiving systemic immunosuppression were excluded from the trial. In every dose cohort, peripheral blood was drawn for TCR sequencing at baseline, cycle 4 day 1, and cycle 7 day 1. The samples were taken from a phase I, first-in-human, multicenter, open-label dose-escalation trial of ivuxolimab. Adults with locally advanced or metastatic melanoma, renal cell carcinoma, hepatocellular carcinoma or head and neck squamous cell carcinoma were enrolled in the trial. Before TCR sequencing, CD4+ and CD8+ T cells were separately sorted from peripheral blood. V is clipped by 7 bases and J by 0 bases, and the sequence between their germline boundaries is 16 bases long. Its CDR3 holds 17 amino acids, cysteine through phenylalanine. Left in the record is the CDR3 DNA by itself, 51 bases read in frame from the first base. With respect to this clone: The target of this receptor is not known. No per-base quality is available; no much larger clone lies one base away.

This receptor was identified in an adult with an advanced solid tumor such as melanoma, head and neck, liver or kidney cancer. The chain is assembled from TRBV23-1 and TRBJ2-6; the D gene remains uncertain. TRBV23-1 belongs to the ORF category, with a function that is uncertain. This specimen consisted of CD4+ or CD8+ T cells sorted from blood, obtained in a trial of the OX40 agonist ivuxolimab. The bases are TGCGCCAGCACACCCCCCGTGTGCCCCTCTGGGGCCAACGTCCTGACTTTC. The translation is CASTPPVCPSGANVLTF.